The 2 T cell receptor beta chains given below trace back to one sample, sequenced in a study of T cells after yellow fever vaccination. TCRdb re-called the 5' RACE reads with MiXCR, one entry per CDR3 protein. In the table there are 300,000 to 450,000 distinct CDR3 sequences, 6% to 8% of which are singletons. Sequenced material: PBMCs, taken 5 days after the yellow fever booster vaccination. Receptors were obtained from a man aged 25-45 years who received the YFV17D yellow fever vaccine.

This clonotype has more than one count but fewer than ten. CDR3 protein: CSVEAPLSSGSLQFF. The CDR3, as DNA: TGCAGCGTTGAAGCCCCCCTGAGCTCGGGATCACTCCAGTTCTTC. The chain recombines TRBV29-1 with TRBJ2-1, with a possible D match to TRBD2 (5 bases). Germline CDR1 is SQVTM and CDR2 is ANQGSEA. This CDR3 contains 15 residues. Trimming took off 1 base at V and 13 bases at J, with 23 bases between the two ends.

This clonotype was detected ten times or more. The CDR3 is CASSLEGGRPAGKQFF. In DNA, the CDR3 is TGTGCCAGCAGCTTAGAGGGCGGGAGACCAGCGGGAAAGCAGTTCTTC. V gene TRBV7-2 combines with J gene TRBJ2-1, with 7 nucleotides matching TRBD2. The junction had 14 bases not matched to a gene; V was cut back by 1 base and J by 11 bases. The germline CDR1 and CDR2 sequences are SGHTA and FQGNSA. This CDR3 is 16 amino acids long.